Listed here are 10 T cell receptor beta chains from one sample, sequenced in a study of CD8+CD57+ T cells in acquired aplastic anemia. Profiles of TCR beta VDJ and CDR3 were generated from a genomic DNA template. TCRdb reprocessed the reads via MiXCR and lists one record per CDR3 protein. The sample has about 120,000 distinct CDR3 sequences, 55% to 60% seen once. The authors sequenced patients whose flow cytometry had shown CD8+CD57+ cell expansion. What was sequenced was sorted CD4+, CD8+, or CD8+CD57+ T cells (not recorded which) from PBMCs. These receptors originate from a human donor with aplastic anemia.

The sample holds many counts of this clonotype. The chain recombines TRBV12-3 or TRBV12-4 with TRBJ2-2, with D uncertain. Trimming took off 8 bases at V and 0 bases at J, with 10 bases between the two ends. The CDR3 extends over 14 amino acids. CDR3 DNA sequence: TGTGCCAGCGGGGTGACTTCGAACACCGGGGAGCTGTTTTTT. Translating gives CASGVTSNTGELFF.

This clonotype was observed a few times. The V call is TRBV10-2, the J call TRBJ2-7, with D unresolved. The V end lost 6 bases, the J end lost 3 bases, and 15 bases lay between the germline ends. The germline CDR1 and CDR2 sequences are WSHSY and SAAADI. This CDR3 spans 14 amino acids. DNA for the CDR3: TGCGCCAGCAGGTCTCAGGACGACCTCTACGAGCAGTACGTC. Protein sequence: CASRSQDDLYEQYV.

This clonotype was seen many times. The chain uses TRBV19 and TRBJ2-7, with D possibly being TRBD1 (6 bases). The CDR3 has 14 amino acids. CDR1 is LNHDA, CDR2 SQIVND, per germline (reference sequence). Trimming cost V 7 bases and J 2 bases, with 15 bases left between them. CDR3 nucleotide sequence: TGTGCCAGTAACATTCCGGGACAAGCCTACGAGCAGTACTTC. It yields the protein CASNIPGQAYEQYF.

V gene TRBV20-1 combines with J gene TRBJ1-4; possibly TRBD1 for D (5 bases). The V end was cut by 3 bases, the J end by 8 bases, with 13 bases between. The CDR3 runs 13 residues. Germline loops: CDR1 DFQATT, CDR2 SNEGSKA (reference sequence). The CDR3 DNA sequence: TGCAGTGCTAGGGGAGGGGCATGGGAAAAACTGTTTTTT. Protein: CSARGGAWEKLFF.

The genes are TRBV15 and TRBJ1-4, with a possible D match to TRBD1 (5 bases). This CDR3 is 14 amino acids long. V was trimmed by 9 bases and J by 5 bases, leaving 16 bases between them. CDR1 is LNHNV, CDR2 YYDKDF, per germline (reference sequence). The CDR3 region is CATTIRVGNEKLFF. CDR3 nucleotide sequence: TGTGCCACTACCATCAGGGTGGGAAATGAAAAACTGTTTTTT.

The genes are TRBV24-1 and TRBJ2-7; D is tentatively TRBD1 or TRBD2 (5 bases each). CDR3 length equals 13 residues. The germline CDR1 and CDR2 sequences are KGHDR and SFDVKD. V lost 9 bases to trimming and J lost 0 bases, with 11 bases between them. The CDR3 nucleotides are TGTGCCACCGCCGGGACGGACTCCTACGAGCAGTACTTC. It codes for CATAGTDSYEQYF.

This clonotype was counted ten times or more. This sequence joins TRBV20-1 and TRBJ1-1; 7 bases agree with TRBD1. J lost 3 bases, V lost 5 bases, and 6 bases had no gene match. There are 13 residues in the CDR3. Germline CDR1 is DFQATT and CDR2 is SNEGSKA (reference sequence). CDR3 sequence (DNA): TGCAGTGCTGATACCGGGACAGACACTGAAGCTTTCTTT. Encoded protein: CSADTGTDTEAFF.

The rearrangement links TRBV29-1 to TRBJ2-5; the D gene is possibly TRBD2 (5 bases). The J call is uncertain, as TRBJ2-7 better fits the DNA end. The CDR3 is 13 residues long. In germline, CDR1 is SQVTM, CDR2 ANQGSEA. Written as DNA, the CDR3 is TGCAGCGTAATCGACCTCGGGGCCTACGAGCAGTACTTC. It is translated as CSVIDLGAYEQYF.

This clonotype was detected a few times. This sequence joins TRBV7-9 and TRBJ2-7; D possibly corresponds to TRBD1 (5 bases). The CDR3 has 15 amino acids. CDR1 and CDR2 (germline): SEHNR, FQNEAQ (reference sequence). Trimming took 1 base from V and 3 from J, leaving 13 bases between them. The CDR3 bases are TGTGCCAGCAGCTTAGTCCCCCGACAGAACTACGAGCAGTACTTC. Protein: CASSLVPRQNYEQYF.

The chain is built from TRBV7-9 and TRBJ2-7; 9 nucleotides match TRBD1. The length of the CDR3 is 15 residues. Trimming took 5 bases from V and 3 from J; bases not matched to a gene: 8. Per germline, CDR1 SEHNR and CDR2 FQNEAQ (reference sequence). Here the CDR3 reads CASSPPGQGNYEQYF. CDR3 nucleotide sequence: TGTGCCAGCAGCCCCCCGGGACAGGGCAACTACGAGCAGTACTTC.